The 8 T cell receptor beta chains reported below all come from one sample, sequenced in a study of T cell repertoires in cytomegalovirus infection. No antigen is known for these receptors. Using its own MiXCR run on the reads, TCRdb lists one record per CDR3 protein. The repertoire holds 450,000 to 600,000 distinct CDR3 sequences, with 33% as singletons. Sequencing used cultured PBMCs, obtained from culture after CMV antigen stimulation. The receptors originated from a human donor in good health (CMV status not recorded). Some clones in this sample may be carry-over from other donors' samples.

This clonotype has more than one count but fewer than ten. The V and J genes are TRBV7-8 and TRBJ2-2; D might be TRBD1 (6 bases). Germline CDR1 reads SGHVS; CDR2 reads FQNEAQ. Between the trimmed V and J ends, which lost 7 bases and 0 bases, there was a span of 15 bases. The CDR3 totals 16 residues. CDR3 in DNA: TGTGCCAGCAAACCGGGACAACTAGCGAACACCGGGGAGCTGTTTTTT. Translating it yields CASKPGQLANTGELFF.

J is TRBJ2-3 and V is TRBV27; unclear D gene. In germline, CDR1 is MNHEY, CDR2 SMNVEV (reference sequence). CDR3 size: 14 residues. Deletions cut 0 bases from V and 0 bases from J, with 4 bases between. The DNA of the CDR3 is TGTGCCAGCAGTTTATCGACTAGCACAGATACGCAGTATTTT. It yields the protein CASSLSTSTDTQYF.

There are many counts of this clonotype. The chain uses TRBV7-9 and TRBJ1-4; D is unresolved. V gave up 4 bases and J gave up 7 bases, with 7 bases separating them. The CDR3 runs 12 residues. Germline CDR1 SEHNR, CDR2 FQNEAQ (reference sequence). The CDR3 DNA reads as TGTGCCAGCAGCTATTCCAGTGAAAAACTGTTTTTT. Translating it yields CASSYSSEKLFF.

V is TRBV20-1 and J is TRBJ2-5; possible D gene TRBD2, 6 bases. The CDR3 loop spans 14 amino acids. Germline lookup yields CDR1 DFQATT and CDR2 SNEGSKA (reference sequence). V was pared by 3 bases and J by 5 bases, with 16 bases between. The DNA for the CDR3 is TGCAGTGCTAGGGGGGGAGACGATGTGGAGACCCAGTACTTC. Its protein product is CSARGGDDVETQYF.

The V and J genes are TRBV28 and TRBJ1-2; D might be TRBD1 (6 bases). The germline CDR1 and CDR2 sequences are MDHEN and SYDVKM. The CDR3 runs 15 residues. The V end lost 3 bases, the J end lost 4 bases, and 15 bases lay between the germline ends. DNA of the CDR3: TGTGCCAGCAGTTTCCCCCGGGGGGGCGGCTATGGCTACACCTTC. Encoded protein: CASSFPRGGGYGYTF.

At least ten counts were recorded for this clonotype. V and J are TRBV7-8 and TRBJ2-5; 7 bases align to TRBD2. The trim removed 5 bases at V and 4 bases at J, leaving 4 bases unmatched. The CDR3 length is 13 residues. Germline CDR1 and CDR2: SGHVS and FQNEAQ. The CDR3 DNA sequence: TGTGCCAGCAGCCAAACTAGCGCAGAGACCCAGTACTTC. It is translated as CASSQTSAETQYF.

The genes are TRBV20-1 and TRBJ2-1; 10 nucleotides align to TRBD2. V lost 3 bases to trimming and J lost 5 bases; unmatched junction nucleotides: 13. From germline, CDR1 is DFQATT and CDR2 SNEGSKA (reference sequence). The CDR3 is 17 residues long. The CDR3, as DNA: TGCAGTGCTAGGCTACCGATGGGACTAGCGTCTGACAATGAGCAGTTCTTC. This gives the protein CSARLPMGLASDNEQFF.

The chain recombines TRBV7-2 with TRBJ2-3; TRBD2 might be the D (7 bases). CDR1 and CDR2 from the germline V gene are SGHTA and FQGNSA. The CDR3 spans 16 residues. Between the trimmed V and J ends, which lost 1 base and 5 bases, there was a span of 16 bases. CDR3 sequence: CASSLEGGASIDTQYF. CDR3 bases: TGTGCCAGCAGCTTAGAAGGGGGGGCGAGTATAGATACGCAGTATTTT.